One sample yielded the 13 T cell receptor beta chains listed below, sequenced in a study of blood T cell repertoires in COVID-19. Using immunoSEQ multiplex PCR, the repertoire was profiled, and TCRdb retains in-frame clones only, with some absent. The sample consists of approximately 270,000 clones, 88% of them appearing once. Specimen: peripheral blood. Source of these receptors: an elderly man with acute or convalescent COVID-19.

This clone was counted only a few times. The V gene is TRBV6-5, the J gene TRBJ1-1; D call uncertain. Trimming took off 6 bases at V and 6 bases at J, with 8 bases between the two ends. Germline V lookup: CDR1 MNHEY, CDR2 SVGAGI. CDR3 length: 11 amino acids. The CDR3 DNA reads TGTGCCAGCAGCGAGTACTCTGAAGCTTTCTTT. Protein sequence: CASSEYSEAFF.

V gene TRBV12-5 combines with J gene TRBJ2-3, with 8 positions matching TRBD2. The CDR3 is 15 amino acids. J gave up 0 bases and V 3 bases, and 2 bases lay outside the gene matches. Germline loops: CDR1 LGHNT, CDR2 FRNRAP. The CDR3 sequence is CASGFGGASTDTQYF. In nucleotides, the CDR3 is TGTGCTAGTGGTTTCGGGGGGGCTAGCACAGATACGCAGTATTTT.

The chain uses TRBV7-6 and TRBJ1-6, with 11 bases lining up with TRBD1. This CDR3 has 14 amino acids. With V trimmed by 4 bases and J by 8 bases, 1 base remained unmatched. Germline V gives CDR1 SGHVS, CDR2 FNYEAQ. CDR3 sequence: CASSSGQGDSPLHF. Written as DNA, the CDR3 is TGTGCCAGCAGCTCGGGACAGGGGGATTCACCCCTCCACTTT.

The chain is built from TRBV13 and TRBJ2-1; a weak D match, TRBD1 (6 bases). The CDR3 contains 15 residues. Germline CDR1 and CDR2: PRHDT and FYEKMQ (reference sequence). Trimming cost V 3 bases and J 2 bases, with 11 bases left between them. CDR3 residues: CASSFYRDPYNEQFF. The CDR3 DNA reads TGTGCCAGCAGCTTTTACAGGGACCCCTACAATGAGCAGTTCTTC.

The chain carries TRBV9 and TRBJ1-1, with D unresolved. CDR1 and CDR2 from the germline V gene are SGDLS and YYNGEE. The CDR3 is 13 residues long. Deletions cut 0 bases from V and 3 bases from J, with 6 bases between. The CDR3 DNA sequence: TGTGCCAGCAGCGTAGGCGGTTACACTGAAGCTTTCTTT. Its protein product is CASSVGGYTEAFF.

The gene calls are TRBV3-1 (or the pseudogene TRBV3-2) and TRBJ1-3; the D gene is possibly TRBD1 (6 bases). The V end was cut by 0 bases, the J end by 0 bases, with 12 bases between. The CDR3 contains 17 residues. Germline V gene sequence: CDR1 LGHDT, CDR2 YNNKEL (reference sequence). CDR3 in amino acids: CASSQDSSTGSGNTIYF. CDR3 DNA sequence: TGTGCCAGCAGCCAAGATTCATCGACAGGCTCTGGAAACACCATATATTTT.

V gene TRBV9 combines with J gene TRBJ1-3, with a possible D match to TRBD1 (5 bases). The CDR3 spans 13 residues. Trimming pared 5 bases from V and 4 bases from J, leaving 10 bases between. Germline V gene data show CDR1 as SGDLS and CDR2 as YYNGEE. This chain's CDR3 is CASSHRGGNTIYF. In DNA, the CDR3 is TGTGCCAGCAGTCATAGGGGAGGAAACACCATATATTTT.

CDR3 residues: CASSDTGASSGNTIYF. CDR3 nucleotide sequence: TGTGCCAGCAGCGATACAGGGGCCTCCTCTGGAAACACCATATATTTT. This chain links TRBV7-9 with TRBJ1-3; 7 nucleotides match TRBD1. Germline CDR1 and CDR2: SEHNR and FQNEAQ (reference sequence). CDR3 size: 16 residues. V was pared by 5 bases and J by 0 bases, with 7 bases of the junction left unmatched.

The chain couples TRBV5-6 to TRBJ1-2; TRBD1 agrees at 8 bases. The CDR3 extends over 14 amino acids. V shed 0 bases and J 8 bases; nucleotides not matched to a gene: 6. Germline values: CDR1 SGHDT, CDR2 YYEEEE. The CDR3 here is CASSLAQGARGYTF. DNA for the CDR3: TGTGCCAGCAGCTTGGCCCAGGGGGCGCGCGGCTACACCTTC.

This clone has only a few counts. The chain employs TRBV3-1 (or the pseudogene TRBV3-2) and TRBJ2-1; 7 bases map to TRBD1. V gave up 5 bases and J gave up 8 bases; unmatched junction bases: 9. Germline CDR1 is LGHDT and CDR2 is YNNKEL (reference sequence). There are 14 residues in the CDR3. CDR3 coding DNA: TGTGCCAGCAGCTCTCGAGGGGGCAAGGATGAGCAGTTCTTC. This codes for CASSSRGGKDEQFF.

The J gene is TRBJ2-7, the V gene TRBV27, with TRBD1 matching over 8 bases. J was trimmed by 0 bases and V by 5 bases; bases with no gene match: 6. CDR3 length: 15 amino acids. CDR1 is MNHEY, CDR2 SMNVEV, per germline (reference sequence). This chain's CDR3 is CASSTRTGRSYEQYF. For the CDR3, the DNA is TGTGCCAGCAGTACTCGGACAGGGCGCTCCTACGAGCAGTACTTC.

The V call is TRBV2, the J call TRBJ1-2; D gene unclear. V dropped 7 bases and J dropped 4 bases, with 16 bases sitting between them. There are 14 residues in the CDR3. From germline, CDR1 is SNHLY and CDR2 FYNNEI. CDR3 bases: TGTGCCAGCAACGAGCCGCAACCTCCCTATGGCTACACCTTC. This codes for CASNEPQPPYGYTF.

The genes are TRBV7-9 and TRBJ1-3; TRBD1 matches 7 bases. V gave up 5 bases and J gave up 6 bases; unmatched junction bases: 7. Germline-derived CDR1 and CDR2 are SEHNR and FQNEAQ (reference sequence). The CDR3 is 14 residues long. Here the CDR3 reads CASSPDRVENTIYF. CDR3 sequence (DNA): TGTGCCAGCAGCCCCGACAGGGTCGAAAACACCATATATTTT.